The clone carrying this TCR beta chain was counted many times. Antigen specificity is unknown. These data are taken from a study of CD8 T cells in ankylosing spondylitis. CDR3 length: 16 amino acids. Unmatched junction bases numbered 4, after V lost 4 bases and J lost 2 bases. Germline V gene data show CDR1 as SGHRS and CDR2 as YFSETQ. Study-wide results and limits: With a CD8+ phenotype, disease-linked clones were relatively rare in peripheral blood. Typical of ankylosing spondylitis blood, it appeared, was a TCR beta motif of roughly eight highly homologous variants. In synovial fluid and blood from reactive arthritis, some motif variants were previously reported.

Each TCR beta library was made by quantitative 5'-RACE that incorporated molecular barcodes. TCRdb re-analysed the 5' RACE reads in MiXCR, keeping a single row per CDR3 protein. The table shows hundreds of thousands of distinct CDR3 sequences, with less than 9.5% occurring only once. Material: blood, either unsorted or a sorted T cell fraction (not recorded which). The TCR originated in a female donor with ankylosing spondylitis or in good health (not recorded which). The genes are TRBV5-1 and TRBJ2-3, with 13 bases aligning to TRBD2. The CDR3 loop reads CASSTGTSGDTDTQYF. The CDR3 DNA reads as TGCGCCAGCAGCACCGGGACTAGCGGGGACACAGATACGCAGTATTTT.